This T cell receptor (beta chain) was captured by sequencing in a study of T-cell reconstitution after alpha-beta-depleted transplantation in children. Library preparation (for TCRbeta) was performed with unique molecular identifiers. TCRdb recomputed calls from the PCR reads with MiXCR, one row per CDR3 protein. The sample consists of around 680,000 distinct CDR3 sequences, approximately 16% of them appearing once. The germline V gene encodes CDR1 SGHDT and CDR2 YYEEEE. This CDR3 has 14 amino acids. Trimming stripped 0 bases from V and 8 bases from J, with 12 bases between. This specimen consisted of PBMCs from the stem cell graft donor, obtained from the stem cell graft. This chain links TRBV5-6 with TRBJ1-5, with D possibly TRBD1 on 5 matching bases. The clonotype comes from a human donor who donated a stem cell graft to a child with acute myeloid leukemia. Here the CDR3 reads CASSLGSGNKPQHF. DNA for the CDR3: TGTGCCAGCAGCTTGGGGTCAGGGAACAAGCCCCAGCATTTT.